The present T cell receptor (beta chain) was sequenced within a study of cytomegalovirus exposure and HLA in healthy donors. It was healthy bone marrow donors who served as donors. Study conclusions and caveats: A later analysis found common viral pathogens apparently linked to several of the most significant clusters. Sequence variants that were highly shared formed a cluster that was likely a sequencing artifact.

The PCR used 60 Vbeta and 13 Jbeta primers. Profiling relied on immunoSEQ multiplex PCR, and the TCRdb table lists in-frame clones only, not all of them. Of more than 150,000 clones in the sample, 60% to 80% were seen once. Per the germline V gene, CDR1 is MNHEY and CDR2 is SVGAGI. CDR3 length: 13 amino acids. J gave up 9 bases and V 11 bases, and 8 bases lay outside the gene matches. This clone showed up just once. What it binds is not known. This clonotype was sampled from a male donor in good health and CMV-seronegative. Sequenced: PBMCs. The V call is TRBV6-5, the J call TRBJ2-2; TRBD2 aligns across 11 bases. CDR3 loop: CACASGRNRELFF. Written as DNA, the CDR3 is TGTGCCTGCGCTAGCGGGAGGAACCGGGAGCTGTTTTTT.